Listed below are T cell receptor beta chains from one sample, sequenced in a study of T cell responses to AZD1222 COVID-19 vaccine. Sequenced by immunoSEQ multiplex PCR; TCRdb stores in-frame clones only, minus some. In the table there are about 110,000 clones, roughly nine tenths of which are singletons. This sample comprised peripheral blood, obtained on day 0 of AZD1222 vaccination. These receptors originate from an adult in good health. CDR3s include the opening cysteine and the closing phenylalanine or tryptophan. The D gene is left open where the match is weak. Expanded clones are given a class, and other clones once, few, many or no size at all.

j_call: TRBJ1-1
v_call: TRBV19
d_call: -
clone_size: -
cdr3_aa: CASTVTPGATEAFF
cdr3_nt: TGTGCCAGTACCGTCACCCCTGGCGCCACTGAAGCTTTCTTT

j_call: TRBJ2-7
v_call: TRBV19
d_call: TRBD2
clone_size: -
cdr3_aa: CASSTSGRGYEQYF
cdr3_nt: TGTGCCAGTAGTACTAGCGGGAGAGGCTACGAGCAGTACTTC

j_call: TRBJ2-1
v_call: TRBV10-3
d_call: TRBD1
clone_size: once
cdr3_aa: CAAGQEVYNEQFF
cdr3_nt: TGTGCCGCGGGACAGGAAGTCTACAATGAGCAGTTCTTC

j_call: TRBJ1-2
v_call: TRBV2
d_call: -
clone_size: -
cdr3_aa: CASSETGYGYTF
cdr3_nt: TGTGCCAGCAGTGAAACAGGGTATGGCTACACCTTC

j_call: TRBJ1-2
v_call: TRBV29-1
d_call: -
clone_size: -
cdr3_aa: CSVEDPGFSYTF
cdr3_nt: TGCAGCGTTGAAGATCCGGGGTTTAGCTACACCTTC

j_call: TRBJ2-1
v_call: TRBV5-1
d_call: -
clone_size: once
cdr3_aa: CASKGGTRYNEQFF
cdr3_nt: TGCGCCAGCAAAGGCGGGACGAGATACAATGAGCAGTTCTTC

j_call: TRBJ1-1
v_call: TRBV18
d_call: -
clone_size: -
cdr3_aa: CASSDNQGKAEAFF
cdr3_nt: TGTGCCAGCTCAGATAACCAGGGGAAGGCTGAAGCTTTCTTT

j_call: TRBJ1-5
v_call: TRBV10-2
d_call: -
clone_size: -
cdr3_aa: CASRGAGDNQPQHF
cdr3_nt: TGCGCCAGCAGGGGGGCAGGGGACAATCAGCCCCAGCATTTT

j_call: TRBJ1-4
v_call: TRBV5-4
d_call: -
clone_size: -
cdr3_aa: CASSFREGVEKLFF
cdr3_nt: TGTGCCAGCAGCTTTCGGGAGGGAGTCGAAAAACTGTTTTTT

j_call: TRBJ1-5
v_call: TRBV7-8
d_call: TRBD1
clone_size: -
cdr3_aa: CASSRQGNQPQHF
cdr3_nt: TGTGCCAGCAGTCGACAGGGGAATCAGCCCCAGCATTTT

j_call: TRBJ2-1
v_call: TRBV15
d_call: TRBD2
clone_size: -
cdr3_aa: CATSRSGKEQFF
cdr3_nt: TGTGCCACCAGCAGAAGCGGGAAGGAGCAGTTCTTC

j_call: TRBJ1-4
v_call: TRBV30
d_call: -
clone_size: once
cdr3_aa: CAWMKMGDEKLFF
cdr3_nt: TGTGCCTGGATGAAAATGGGAGATGAAAAACTGTTTTTT

j_call: TRBJ1-1
v_call: TRBV19
d_call: -
clone_size: -
cdr3_aa: CASSMSENTEAFF
cdr3_nt: TGTGCCAGTAGTATGTCAGAGAACACTGAAGCTTTCTTT

j_call: TRBJ1-2
v_call: TRBV30
d_call: -
clone_size: -
cdr3_aa: CAWSSEVFYGYTF
cdr3_nt: TGTGCCTGGAGTTCGGAGGTCTTCTATGGCTACACCTTC

j_call: TRBJ1-6
v_call: TRBV19
d_call: -
clone_size: -
cdr3_aa: CASSMGRDNSPLHF
cdr3_nt: TGTGCCAGTAGTATGGGCCGGGACAATTCACCCCTCCACTTT

j_call: TRBJ1-1
v_call: TRBV6-2/TRBV6-3
d_call: -
clone_size: -
cdr3_aa: CASSYVEMLMNTEAFF
cdr3_nt: TGTGCCAGCAGTTACGTGGAGATGTTAATGAACACTGAAGCTTTCTTT